The rows below give T cell receptor beta chains drawn from one sample of a study of blood T cell repertoires in COVID-19. Clones were read by immunoSEQ multiplex PCR, and TCRdb kept only the in-frame ones, dropping some. This sample has 230,000 or so clones, with roughly 84% found just once. Material: PBMCs or T cells enriched from blood (not recorded which). The receptor source for this set is a woman in her forties or fifties who had been exposed to COVID-19. Each CDR3 is given with its conserved first and last residue. D genes are given only for firm matches. Clone size is shown for a subset of rows, as once, few, many or a class of expanded clone.

j_call clone_size d_call v_call cdr3_length cdr3_aa
TRBJ1-2 once . TRBV3-1/TRBV3-2 15 CASSQGTHTNYGYTF
TRBJ1-4 . . TRBV28 16 CASSTGYRVGDEKLFF
TRBJ2-2 . TRBD2 TRBV6-6 21 CASSPRWTSLHSPRFTGELFF
TRBJ2-1 . TRBD1 TRBV10-3 11 CAISEDRVQFF
TRBJ2-1 once . TRBV7-6 15 CASSLGPGGPEEQFF
TRBJ1-5 . . TRBV28 11 CASSGDQPQHF
TRBJ1-3 . . TRBV7-2 15 CASRPVGGTGGPIYF
TRBJ1-3 . . TRBV15 17 CATSRDNTRRAGNTIYF
TRBJ1-6 once . TRBV18 15 CASSPQQTYNSPLHF
TRBJ1-6 . . TRBV4-1 17 CASSQEGAGIRESPLHF
TRBJ1-4 . TRBD1 TRBV2 14 CASRQGATGEKLFF